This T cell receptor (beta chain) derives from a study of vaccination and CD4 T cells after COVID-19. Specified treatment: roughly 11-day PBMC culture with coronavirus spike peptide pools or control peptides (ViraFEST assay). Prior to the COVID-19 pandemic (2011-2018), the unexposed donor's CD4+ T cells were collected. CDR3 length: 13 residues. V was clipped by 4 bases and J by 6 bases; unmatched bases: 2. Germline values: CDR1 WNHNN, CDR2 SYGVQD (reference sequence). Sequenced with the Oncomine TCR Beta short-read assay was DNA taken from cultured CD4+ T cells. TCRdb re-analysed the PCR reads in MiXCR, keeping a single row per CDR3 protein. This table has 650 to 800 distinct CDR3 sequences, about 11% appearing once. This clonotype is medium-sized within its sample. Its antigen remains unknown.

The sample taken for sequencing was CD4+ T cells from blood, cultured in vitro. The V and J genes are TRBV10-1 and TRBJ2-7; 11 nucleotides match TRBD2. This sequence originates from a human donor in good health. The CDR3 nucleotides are TGCGCCAGCAGTGCTGGACTAGCGGGCGAGCAGTACTTC. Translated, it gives CASSAGLAGEQYF.